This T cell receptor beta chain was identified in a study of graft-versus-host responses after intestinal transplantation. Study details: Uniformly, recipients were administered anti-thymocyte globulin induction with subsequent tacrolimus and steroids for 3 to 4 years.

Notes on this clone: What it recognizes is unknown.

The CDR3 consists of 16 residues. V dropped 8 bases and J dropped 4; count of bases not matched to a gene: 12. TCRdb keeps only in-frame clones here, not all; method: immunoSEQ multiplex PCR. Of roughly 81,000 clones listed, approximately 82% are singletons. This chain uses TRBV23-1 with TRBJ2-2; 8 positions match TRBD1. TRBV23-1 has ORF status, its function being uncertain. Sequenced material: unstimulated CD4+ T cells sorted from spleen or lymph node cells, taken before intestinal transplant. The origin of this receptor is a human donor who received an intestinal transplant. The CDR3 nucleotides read TGCGCCAGCGACCCAGGGGGCCGTTGTCCCACCGGGGAGCTGTTTTTT. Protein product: CASDPGGRCPTGELFF.